The entry that follows covers one TCR beta chain sequence. Only a few counts were recorded for this clonotype. Its antigen is currently not known. Nothing much larger sits one base from this clone, and base qualities are not available. The library relied on RT-PCR. TCRdb shows the sequencer as Illumina HiSeq 2500. TCRdb applied fastp at Q25 and MiXCR to the public reads, then kept only in-frame beta chains. Entries that share a CDR3 protein sequence are merged under the most common genes and DNA. The sample records 600,000 to 850,000 distinct CDR3 sequences, 13% to 15% of which are singletons. The ten top clones hold less than 9% of the sample. The germline V gene supplies CDR1 MNHEY and CDR2 SVGEGT. The CDR3 has 17 amino acids, counting the end cysteine and phenylalanine. Only CDR3 DNA remains: 51 bases, in frame from the first base. Cut back by 9 bases and 0 bases, the V and J ends lie 24 bases apart.

The sample originates from a study of response to subunit inactivated influenza vaccine (dated by TCRdb to the late 2010s). At the level of the whole study: To follow how T cells responded to a trivalent subunit inactivated influenza vaccine, the researchers relied on deep quantitative profiling of the T cell receptor repertoire.

Results and caveats for the whole study, not just this receptor: According to the authors, only a limited number of new T cells may be recruited by each seasonal influenza vaccination.

This material consisted of PBMCs from blood, taken 14 to 15 days before vaccination. The receptor's source is a man in his fifties or sixties who received an inactivated influenza vaccine. Donor details come from another sample of the same person, matched by shared clones. Rearrangement joined TRBV6-2 or TRBV6-3 to TRBJ2-7, with no D gene named confidently. The nucleotide sequence is TGTGCCAGTACAGACCCCCTCGGGTCCCAAAGCTCCTACGAGCAGTACTTC. This is translated as CASTDPLGSQSSYEQYF.